These 19 T cell receptor beta chains were all obtained from the same sample, sequenced in a study of regulatory T cells in long-lasting Graves disease. Time point described: newly diagnosed GD, antithyroid drugs for less than 3 months. RNA from PBMCs was the source of the TCR library. Investigators prepared the TCR beta libraries by applying iRepertoire HTBI primers and Arm-PCR of CDR3 regions. A single record per CDR3 protein comes from TCRdb applying MiXCR to the multiplex PCR reads. The table records hundreds of thousands of distinct CDR3 sequences, about 15% of them present only once. This sample was shared with a second study, whose subject was T cells in Graves' hyperthyroidism and ophthalmopathy.

The sample in question was peripheral blood mononuclear cells (PBMCs), obtained at new diagnosis, from a patient treated with antithyroid drugs. All receptors come from a woman between 35 and 50 years old with Graves disease.

The gene calls are TRBV4-3 and TRBJ2-1, with 7 bases lining up with TRBD2. The CDR3 length is 15 residues. CDR1 is LGHNA, CDR2 YSLEER, per germline. Trimming removed 0 bases from V and 7 bases from J; junction bases left unmatched: 6. The CDR3 DNA reads as TGCGCCAGCAGCCAAGATGGGGCTAGCGGTAATGAGCAGTTCTTC. Protein product: CASSQDGASGNEQFF.

The V and J genes are TRBV25-1 and TRBJ2-7, with D perhaps TRBD1 (6 bases). Trimming shortened V by 4 bases and J by 6 bases, and 13 bases separated the two germline ends. The CDR3 totals 13 residues. Germline-derived CDR1 and CDR2 are MGHDK and SYGVNS. CDR3 in DNA: TGTGCCAGCAGTGGCCCGGGACAAAGCGAGCAGTACTTC. This gives the protein CASSGPGQSEQYF.

The J gene is TRBJ2-7, the V gene TRBV2; D might be TRBD2 (6 bases). V was clipped by 4 bases and J by 3 bases, with 7 bases between them. Germline V CDR1 and CDR2: SNHLY, FYNNEI. This CDR3 region has 12 residues. CDR3 coding DNA: TGTGCCAGCAGTGGGCGGGACTACGAGCAGTACTTC. Translated: CASSGRDYEQYF.

This clonotype was picked up a small number of times. The chain is built from TRBV20-1 and TRBJ2-3; the D is unclear. Germline CDR1 DFQATT, CDR2 SNEGSKA (reference sequence). There are 13 residues in the CDR3. Trimming stripped 6 bases from V and 2 bases from J, with 12 bases between. The CDR3 spells CSALDSVTDTQYF. Here the CDR3 DNA reads TGCAGTGCCCTCGACTCAGTCACAGATACGCAGTATTTT.

In its sample, this clonotype was seen many times. For the CDR3, the DNA is TGTGCCAGCAGCCCACGAGCGGGACGTGAGCAGTTCTTC. Translating it yields CASSPRAGREQFF. The rearrangement uses TRBV7-3 and TRBJ2-1, with 7 bases lining up with TRBD2. The J segment lost 9 bases and the V segment lost 5 bases, leaving 7 bases of the junction unmatched. Germline V lookup: CDR1 SGHTA, CDR2 FQGTGA. This CDR3 spans 13 amino acids. The variable domain in full, completed from reference TRBV7-3 and TRBJ2-1, reads GAGVSQTPSNKVTEKGKYVELRCDPISGHTALYWYRQSLGQGPEFLIYFQGTGAADDSGLPNDRFFAVRPEGSVSTLKIQRTERGDSAVYLCASSPRAGREQFFGPGTRLTVL.

The chain links TRBV24-1 to TRBJ2-2; TRBD1 aligns across 8 bases. CDR1 is KGHDR and CDR2 is SFDVKD in the germline V gene. With V trimmed by 7 bases and J by 4 bases, 7 bases remained unmatched. This CDR3 region has 15 residues. CDR3 sequence (DNA): TGTGCCACCAGGGCAGGGGGCTTCATCACCGGGGAGCTGTTTTTT. It is translated as CATRAGGFITGELFF.

This clonotype was observed many times. This sequence joins TRBV29-1 and TRBJ2-7; a possible D gene is TRBD1 (6 bases). CDR3 size: 13 residues. Per the germline V gene, CDR1 is SQVTM and CDR2 is ANQGSEA. V dropped 7 bases and J dropped 0 bases, with 13 bases sitting between them. The CDR3, as DNA: TGCAGCGCTCAAACAGGGTACTCCTACGAGCAGTACTTC. It specifies CSAQTGYSYEQYF.

This clonotype was detected only a few times. V is TRBV27 and J is TRBJ1-2; TRBD1 might be the D (5 bases). The V end was cut by 5 bases, the J end by 4 bases, with 14 bases between. In germline, CDR1 is MNHEY, CDR2 SMNVEV (reference sequence). The CDR3 runs 14 residues. The CDR3 here is CASSPHGGSYGYTF. The CDR3 coding sequence is TGTGCCAGCAGTCCCCACGGGGGGTCCTATGGCTACACCTTC.

This chain joins TRBV28 and TRBJ1-4, with unresolved D. Trimming took off 4 bases at V and 10 bases at J, with 13 bases between the two ends. Germline assignment: CDR1 MDHEN and CDR2 SYDVKM. The CDR3 length is 13 residues. The CDR3 sequence: CASSYSSQGKLFF. CDR3 DNA sequence: TGTGCCAGCAGTTACTCGTCCCAAGGAAAACTGTTTTTT.

Ten or more counts support this clonotype. The genes are TRBV28 and TRBJ1-6, with unresolved D. CDR3 length: 16 residues. Germline-derived CDR1 and CDR2 are MDHEN and SYDVKM. The V and J ends lost 6 bases and 7 bases respectively, with 19 bases between them. The CDR3 spells CASRYTSDPRNSPLHF. The CDR3 DNA is TGTGCCAGCAGGTATACCTCGGACCCGAGGAATTCACCCCTCCACTTT.

This clonotype has at least ten counts. V usage is TRBV6-5 and J usage is TRBJ2-5, with D unresolved. The CDR3 spans 16 residues. V was trimmed by 2 bases and J by 2 bases, leaving 15 bases between them. CDR1 is MNHEY and CDR2 is SVGAGI in the germline V gene. CDR3: CASSYGHPMTQETQYF. CDR3 nucleotides: TGTGCCAGCAGTTACGGGCACCCGATGACACAAGAGACCCAGTACTTC.

In its sample, this clonotype was seen a few times. The J gene is TRBJ2-2, the V gene TRBV16, with 7 bases fitting TRBD2. Losses at the gene ends were 3 bases for V and 2 bases for J; bases not matched to a gene: 9. The CDR3 spans 17 residues. Germline V CDR1 and CDR2: KGHSY, FQNENV. The CDR3 DNA follows: TGTGCCAGCAGCCAGATCACTAGCGACCAAAACACCGGGGAGCTGTTTTTT. It yields the protein CASSQITSDQNTGELFF.

The table lists this clonotype with many counts. The rearrangement uses TRBV28 and TRBJ2-1; 8 nucleotides line up with TRBD2. The CDR3 contains 17 residues. The V and J ends lost 8 bases and 1 base, in that order; junction bases with no gene match: 13. Germline loops: CDR1 MDHEN, CDR2 SYDVKM. This chain's CDR3 is CASDGGRWGSSYNEQFF. The CDR3 DNA reads TGTGCCAGCGACGGCGGGAGGTGGGGTAGTTCCTACAATGAGCAGTTCTTC.

CDR3 DNA: TGTGCCAGCACCCGGACTAGCGGGAGGTTATATTTT. This sequence encodes CASTRTSGRLYF. The chain is built from TRBV13 and TRBJ2-3, with 14 bases aligning to TRBD2. From germline, CDR1 is PRHDT and CDR2 FYEKMQ (reference sequence). Unmatched junction bases numbered 6, after V lost 7 bases and J lost 15 bases. The CDR3 runs 12 residues.

Points on this clonotype: A read error may produce the germline difference seen at one junction end. The gene calls are TRBV19 and TRBJ2-1; D gene uncertain. The CDR3 extends over 13 amino acids. Germline loops: CDR1 LNHDA, CDR2 SQIVND (reference sequence). This CDR3 reads CASSIDSFNEQFF. The CDR3 DNA follows: TGTGCCAGTAGTATAGATTCCTTCAATGAGCAGTTCTTC.

This clonotype was seen only a few times. This chain links TRBV5-5 with TRBJ2-4; either TRBD1 or TRBD2 may supply D (5 bases each). Per germline, CDR1 SGHKS and CDR2 YYEKEE (reference sequence). Trimming took off 4 bases at V and 8 bases at J, with 13 bases between the two ends. The CDR3 covers 13 residues. For the CDR3, the DNA is TGTGCCAGCAGCGCACTTGGGGGAGACATTCAGTACTTC. Encoded protein: CASSALGGDIQYF. The variable domain in full, with the rest retrieved from reference TRBV5-5 and TRBJ2-4, is DAGVTQSPTHLIKTRGQQVTLRCSPISGHKSVSWYQQVLGQGPQFIFQYYEKEERGRGNFPDRFSARQFPNYSSELNVNALLLGDSALYLCASSALGGDIQYFGAGTRLSVL.

The chain recombines TRBV5-1 with TRBJ1-4; 10 nucleotides line up with TRBD1. The CDR3 covers 16 residues. Germline CDR1 and CDR2: SGHRS and YFSETQ. V trimming: 2 bases; J trimming: 6 bases; junction bases outside the gene matches: 7. The CDR3 protein is CASSFRQGARDEKLFF. The DNA of the CDR3 is TGCGCCAGCAGCTTCAGACAGGGGGCGCGCGATGAAAAACTGTTTTTT.

This clonotype was picked up many times. V gene TRBV6-2 or TRBV6-3 combines with J gene TRBJ1-2; no clear D. The CDR3 has 16 amino acids. In germline, CDR1 is MNHEY, CDR2 SVGEGT. Trimming stripped 2 bases from V and 0 bases from J, with 13 bases between. CDR3 region: CASSYDSHQANYGYTF. The DNA of the CDR3 is TGTGCCAGCAGTTACGACTCACATCAGGCTAACTATGGCTACACCTTC.

Points on this clonotype: Since a far larger clone is one base different, this is likely a read error. V gene TRBV7-2 combines with J gene TRBJ2-7; D not certain. Germline V gene sequence: CDR1 SGHTA, CDR2 FQGNSA. There are 11 residues in the CDR3. The CDR3 DNA reads TGTGCCAGCGGCTTAGTCTACGAGCAGTACTTC. Protein sequence: CASGLVYEQYF.